A selection of T cell receptor beta chains follows, all from one sample in a study of cytomegalovirus exposure and HLA in healthy donors. Sequencing used immunoSEQ multiplex PCR; TCRdb keeps in-frame clones, though not all of them. Of around 94,000 clones detected, roughly 80% appear once; the ten largest clones hold about 2.5%. Sample: PBMCs. The receptors were gathered from a man in his forties in good health and CMV-seronegative. The CDR3 runs from the conserved cysteine through the conserved F or W. D genes are given only for firm matches. Size is stated for part of the rows, as once, few or many counts, or as a class when the clone is expanded.

j_call d_call v_call clone_size cdr3_aa cdr3_nt
TRBJ1-2 - TRBV7-6 - CASSLGQEFYGYTF TGTGCCAGCAGCTTAGGACAGGAGTTTTATGGCTACACCTTC
TRBJ1-2 - TRBV7-8 - CASSLVGRLGGTF TGTGCCAGCAGCTTAGTAGGCCGCCTTGGGGGGACCTTC
TRBJ1-4 - TRBV11-2 few CASSFHAGNEKLFF TGTGCCAGCAGCTTTCATGCGGGCAATGAAAAACTGTTTTTT
TRBJ2-3 TRBD2 TRBV7-3 - CASSLMGGGSTDTQYF TGTGCCAGCAGCTTAATGGGCGGGGGGTCCACAGATACGCAGTATTTT
TRBJ2-7 TRBD1 TRBV15 - CATSGPATGAYEQYF TGTGCCACCAGCGGCCCGGCGACAGGGGCCTACGAGCAGTACTTC
TRBJ1-1 TRBD1 TRBV6-1 - CASSGQGASRGEF TGTGCCAGCAGTGGACAGGGGGCATCTAGGGGGGAGTTT
TRBJ2-7 TRBD1 TRBV14 - CASSQHPRTGSYEQYF TGTGCCAGCAGCCAGCATCCGCGGACAGGATCCTACGAGCAGTACTTC
TRBJ1-5 - TRBV18 - CASSPGFRVEPQHF TGTGCCAGCTCACCAGGTTTCAGGGTAGAGCCCCAGCATTTT
TRBJ1-6 - TRBV21-1 - CASRGRAQSPLHF TGTGCCAGCAGGGGCAGGGCCCAATCACCCCTCCACTTT
TRBJ1-2 - TRBV5-6 - CASSNYRNYTF TGTGCCAGCAGCAACTACAGGAACTACACCTTC
TRBJ1-6 - TRBV27 - CASSLSPRGINSPLHF TGTGCCAGCAGTTTATCCCCAAGGGGCATTAATTCACCCCTCCACTTT
TRBJ2-1 - TRBV7-7 - CASSSRAGNEQFF TGTGCTAGCAGCTCTCGTGCGGGCAATGAGCAGTTCTTC
TRBJ2-4 - TRBV29-1 - CSGGGGEVENIQYF TGCAGCGGAGGCGGAGGGGAGGTTGAAAACATTCAGTACTTC
TRBJ1-2 - TRBV15 once CATSRVQGAARHYGYTF TGTGCCACCAGCAGAGTTCAGGGTGCAGCGCGACACTATGGCTACACCTTC
TRBJ2-7 - TRBV9 - CASSVGASYEQYF TGTGCCAGCAGCGTGGGCGCCTCCTACGAGCAGTACTTC
TRBJ2-1 - TRBV11-2 - CASMSGGNEQFF TGTGCCAGCATGTCCGGCGGCAATGAGCAGTTCTTC
TRBJ2-7 TRBD2 TRBV5-1 - CASSWGTSGGQAEQYF TGCGCCAGCAGCTGGGGGACTAGCGGGGGACAAGCCGAGCAGTACTTC
TRBJ1-2 - TRBV5-8 - CASSPAEYGYTF TGTGCCAGCAGCCCTGCTGAGTATGGCTACACCTTC
TRBJ2-3 TRBD1 TRBV7-9 - CASSRGQGIEDTQYF TGTGCCAGCAGCCGAGGACAGGGGATCGAGGATACGCAGTATTTT
TRBJ1-2 - TRBV7-2 - CASSLPSGKTTGGYTF TGTGCCAGCAGCTTACCTTCTGGAAAAACCACGGGGGGCTACACCTTC
TRBJ1-5 TRBD1 TRBV29-1 - CSVDYRGPARGLGNQPQHF TGCAGCGTTGATTACAGGGGCCCTGCTCGGGGCCTTGGCAATCAGCCCCAGCATTTT
TRBJ2-3 - TRBV9 - CASSVGGERTDTQYF TGTGCCAGCAGCGTAGGCGGGGAAAGGACAGATACGCAGTATTTT
TRBJ2-3 - TRBV2 - CASSGLGGTGTDTQYF TGTGCCAGCAGTGGGTTAGGGGGGACAGGCACAGATACGCAGTATTTT
TRBJ1-6 - TRBV5-1 - CASSLARGGDSPLHF TGCGCCAGCAGCTTGGCCAGGGGAGGGGATTCACCCCTCCACTTT
TRBJ1-3 TRBD1 TRBV11-2 - CASSFDRVGNTIYF TGTGCCAGCAGCTTCGACAGGGTTGGAAACACCATATATTTT
TRBJ1-5 - TRBV7-7 - CASSPLGNQPQHF TGTGCTAGCAGCCCCCTAGGCAATCAGCCCCAGCATTTT
TRBJ2-7 TRBD1 TRBV5-1 - CASSSGTGPYEQYF TGCGCCAGCAGCTCCGGGACAGGGCCCTACGAGCAGTACTTC
TRBJ2-3 - TRBV6-6 once CASKRSEVTDTQYF TGTGCCAGCAAGAGGAGCGAGGTCACAGATACGCAGTATTTT
TRBJ2-5 TRBD1 TRBV5-1 - CASSSTGGETQYF TGCGCCAGCAGCTCCACAGGGGGCGAGACCCAGTACTTC
TRBJ1-5 - TRBV2 - CASTGIRNQPQHF TGTGCCAGCACGGGGATCCGCAATCAGCCCCAGCATTTT
TRBJ2-7 - TRBV30 - CAWSRGNQQYF TGTGCCTGGAGTCGAGGGAACCAGCAGTACTTC
TRBJ2-4 - TRBV30 - CAWSGLARNIQYF TGTGCCTGGAGTGGGCTAGCTAGAAACATTCAGTACTTC
TRBJ1-1 - TRBV19 - CASSTFGRGNTEAFF TGTGCCAGTAGTACCTTCGGACGGGGGAACACTGAAGCTTTCTTT
TRBJ1-4 - TRBV6-5 - CASRQTVTNEKLFF TGTGCCAGCAGGCAAACAGTGACTAATGAAAAACTGTTTTTT
TRBJ1-1 - TRBV30 - CAWIPVSTEAFF TGTGCCTGGATCCCGGTTTCCACTGAAGCTTTCTTT
TRBJ1-2 TRBD1 TRBV4-1 few CASSQVGQGDRDGYTF TGCGCCAGCAGCCAAGTAGGGCAGGGGGACCGCGACGGCTACACCTTC
TRBJ2-1 - TRBV7-9 - CASSPRQYNEQFF TGTGCCAGCAGCCCCAGACAGTACAATGAGCAGTTCTTC
TRBJ1-4 - TRBV27 - CASSPSQGERGEKLFF TGTGCCAGCAGTCCCTCCCAGGGAGAGAGGGGGGAAAAACTGTTTTTT
TRBJ2-1 - TRBV5-1 - CASSLEGQRYNEQFF TGCGCCAGCAGCTTGGAAGGACAGCGCTACAATGAGCAGTTCTTC
TRBJ2-3 - TRBV7-2 - CASSLRRLVGATDTQYF TGTGCCAGCAGCCTTAGGCGACTAGTCGGAGCCACAGATACGCAGTATTTT
TRBJ2-1 - TRBV10-2 once CATRKGQPLDYFYNEQFF TGCGCCACCCGGAAGGGGCAGCCGCTGGATTATTTCTACAATGAGCAGTTCTTC
TRBJ2-1 - TRBV5-4 - CASSLAGGSDEQFF TGTGCCAGCAGCTTGGCCGGGGGTAGCGATGAGCAGTTCTTC
TRBJ2-1 - TRBV9 few CASSLLAGPYNEQFF TGTGCCAGCAGCCTCCTCGCGGGGCCCTACAATGAGCAGTTCTTC
TRBJ2-1 TRBD1 TRBV9 - CASSVPSGIRGPGSYNEQFF TGTGCCAGCAGCGTACCGTCCGGAATCAGGGGGCCGGGCTCCTACAATGAGCAGTTCTTC
TRBJ2-7 TRBD1 TRBV4-3 - CASSQVTGGRYEQYF TGCGCCAGCAGCCAAGTGACAGGGGGAAGGTACGAGCAGTACTTC
TRBJ2-7 - TRBV6-1 few CASIVGVYEQYF TGTGCCAGCATAGTCGGGGTCTACGAGCAGTACTTC
TRBJ1-4 TRBD1 TRBV6-6 - CASSPGTATNEKLFF TGTGCCAGCAGCCCGGGGACAGCAACTAATGAAAAACTGTTTTTT
TRBJ2-7 - TRBV11-2 once CASRRNEQYF TGTGCCAGCAGGAGAAACGAGCAGTACTTC
TRBJ2-5 - TRBV19 - CASSMVGSRETQYF TGTGCCAGTAGTATGGTCGGTTCTCGGGAGACCCAGTACTTC
TRBJ1-1 - TRBV21-1 - CASSRRRGREGLSTEAFF TGTGCCAGCAGCAGGCGGAGGGGACGGGAGGGGTTGAGCACTGAAGCTTTCTTT
TRBJ2-1 TRBD2 TRBV7-9 - CASSLSTSGGAPYNEQFF TGTGCCAGCAGCTTATCGACTAGCGGGGGGGCCCCCTACAATGAGCAGTTCTTC